This passage covers 29 T cell receptor beta chains from one sample sequenced in a study of blood T cells in healthy people across ages. Primers used in a second PCR of about 6 to 12 cycles were a sample-barcoded 5' primer and a J-beta primer mix. TCRdb redid the calling of the 5' RACE reads with MiXCR, one entry per CDR3 protein. The sample consists of 980,000 or so distinct CDR3 sequences, around 46% of them appearing once. Sequencing was carried out using blood. These receptors originate from a man aged 30 to 45 in good health.

This clonotype was observed at least ten times. The chain links TRBV27 to TRBJ2-5, with D perhaps matching TRBD2 (7 bases). In germline, CDR1 is MNHEY, CDR2 SMNVEV (reference sequence). V was shortened by 5 bases and J by 3 bases, with 10 bases between the two germline ends. The CDR3 is 13 residues long. CDR3 sequence reads: CASSERDKETQYF. The CDR3 bases are TGTGCCAGCAGTGAGCGGGACAAAGAGACCCAGTACTTC.

The J gene is TRBJ1-5, the V gene TRBV9, with D unresolved. CDR1 is SGDLS, CDR2 YYNGEE, per germline. V lost 0 bases, J lost 5 bases, and 9 bases lay in between. The CDR3 has 14 residues. This chain's CDR3 is CASSVDSLYQPQHF. Written as DNA, the CDR3 is TGTGCCAGCAGCGTAGATTCACTATATCAGCCCCAGCATTTT.

This clonotype has more than one count but fewer than ten. The chain uses TRBV20-1 and TRBJ1-1, with D maybe TRBD1 (6 bases). V lost 6 bases to trimming and J lost 8 bases, with 19 bases between them. The germline V gene has CDR1 DFQATT and CDR2 SNEGSKA (reference sequence). CDR3 length: 13 amino acids. In DNA, the CDR3 is TGCAGTGCCCCAGGGGCAGGGATGGCAGAAGCTTTCTTT. Translating gives CSAPGAGMAEAFF.

The V call is TRBV27, the J call TRBJ1-5; D ambiguous. This CDR3 comprises 12 residues. Germline V lookup: CDR1 MNHEY, CDR2 SMNVEV (reference sequence). The V and J ends lost 4 bases and 7 bases respectively, with 8 bases between them. The CDR3 region is CASSSRNQPQHF. CDR3 DNA: TGTGCCAGCAGTTCGCGGAACCAGCCCCAGCATTTT.

This clonotype has more than one count but fewer than ten. The V gene is TRBV12-3 or TRBV12-4, the J gene TRBJ1-1; D is possibly TRBD1 (6 bases). The CDR3 is made up of 14 amino acids. V was shortened by 3 bases and J by 5 bases, with 13 bases between the two germline ends. Here the CDR3 DNA reads TGTGCCAGCAGTTTTGGGGGGGCGCGGACTGAAGCTTTCTTT. Translating it yields CASSFGGARTEAFF.

This clonotype was picked up a small number of times. The genes are TRBV2 and TRBJ1-4; D is unclear. The CDR3 is 14 residues long. Germline V lookup: CDR1 SNHLY, CDR2 FYNNEI. Trimming took off 4 bases at V and 3 bases at J, with 9 bases between the two ends. For the CDR3, the DNA is TGTGCCAGCAGTGGGGGTCTAGCTAATGAAAAACTGTTTTTT. Its translation is CASSGGLANEKLFF.

In this sample, this clonotype turned up a few times. The rearrangement links TRBV7-8 to TRBJ2-7; 8 bases line up with TRBD1. V shed 7 bases, J shed 5 bases, and the junction held 4 bases outside the gene matches. The CDR3 covers 12 residues. Per germline, CDR1 SGHVS and CDR2 FQNEAQ. The CDR3 DNA follows: TGTGCCAGCACCTGGGACAGGCACGAGCAGTACTTC. It translates to CASTWDRHEQYF.

The chain is built from TRBV20-1 and TRBJ2-7, with D possibly being TRBD1 (6 bases). Deletions cut 5 bases from V and 1 base from J, with 12 bases between. CDR3 length equals 13 residues. Germline CDR1 and CDR2: DFQATT and SNEGSKA (reference sequence). Here the CDR3 reads CSARTARSYEQYF. The CDR3 coding sequence is TGCAGTGCTCGGACAGCTAGATCCTACGAGCAGTACTTC.

This chain links TRBV9 with TRBJ2-3; 7 bases are a match to TRBD2. V lost 1 base and J lost 4; bases outside the gene matches: 18. There are 19 residues in the CDR3. Germline CDR1 and CDR2: SGDLS and YYNGEE. Here the CDR3 DNA reads TGTGCCAGCAGCGTAACCCCCGGGGAGGGGATTGGGATCGCAGATACGCAGTATTTT. Protein: CASSVTPGEGIGIADTQYF.

CDR3 in amino acids: CSVHLTSGGPTGELFF. For the CDR3, the DNA is TGCAGCGTTCACTTGACTAGCGGGGGGCCAACCGGGGAGCTGTTTTTT. The V gene is TRBV29-1, the J gene TRBJ2-2; the match to TRBD2 covers 13 bases. Germline-derived CDR1 and CDR2 are SQVTM and ANQGSEA. V trimming: 5 bases; J trimming: 5 bases; junction bases outside the gene matches: 8. CDR3 length equals 16 residues.

The J gene is TRBJ2-5, the V gene TRBV12-5; 8 bases map to TRBD1. The CDR3 has 14 amino acids. With 4 bases clipped from V and 1 base from J, the junction kept 2 bases outside the gene matches. Germline V gives CDR1 LGHNT, CDR2 FRNRAP. DNA of the CDR3: TGTGCTAGTGGTTCGGGACAGGTCCAAGAGACCCAGTACTTC. Its protein product is CASGSGQVQETQYF.

The chain combines TRBV15 with TRBJ2-7; TRBD2 agrees at 10 bases. This CDR3 has 13 amino acids. Germline loops: CDR1 LNHNV, CDR2 YYDKDF (reference sequence). V trimming: 2 bases; J trimming: 5 bases; junction bases outside the gene matches: 0. For the CDR3, the DNA is TGTGCCACCAGCAGACTAGCGGGGGACGAGCAGTACTTC. It translates to CATSRLAGDEQYF.

This chain connects TRBV7-9 to TRBJ2-5; D remains ambiguous. The length of the CDR3 is 15 residues. V gave up 0 bases and J gave up 1 base, with 9 bases separating them. Germline assignment: CDR1 SEHNR and CDR2 FQNEAQ (reference sequence). CDR3 protein: CASSLAEVLQETQYF. In DNA, the CDR3 is TGTGCCAGCAGCTTAGCCGAAGTTCTCCAAGAGACCCAGTACTTC.

The chain couples TRBV20-1 to TRBJ1-1; a weak D match, TRBD1 (5 bases). Per germline, CDR1 DFQATT and CDR2 SNEGSKA (reference sequence). V lost 2 bases and J 4 bases, leaving 14 bases between the germline ends. The CDR3 has 14 residues. The CDR3 loop reads CSARTGLRGTEAFF. The CDR3 DNA reads as TGCAGTGCTAGAACGGGACTCCGGGGCACTGAAGCTTTCTTT.

The V gene is TRBV6-2 or TRBV6-3, the J gene TRBJ2-2; possible D gene TRBD1, 6 bases. The CDR3 consists of 14 residues. Trimming stripped 7 bases from V and 6 bases from J, with 15 bases between. Germline lookup yields CDR1 MNHEY and CDR2 SVGEGT. Written as DNA, the CDR3 is TGTGCCAGCAAACGGACAGATTGGGCCGGGGAGCTGTTTTTT. Translation: CASKRTDWAGELFF.

The chain uses TRBV15 and TRBJ2-5; D gene uncertain. The J call may be faulty, since TRBJ2-7 better matches the DNA end. Germline CDR1 LNHNV, CDR2 YYDKDF (reference sequence). The CDR3 is 13 residues long. The CDR3 loop reads CATSREVAYEQYF. In DNA form, the CDR3 reads TGTGCCACCAGCAGAGAGGTAGCTTACGAGCAGTACTTC.

The sample holds a few counts of this clonotype. The V gene is TRBV4-1, the J gene TRBJ2-3; 8 bases match TRBD2. Unmatched junction bases numbered 11, after V lost 1 base and J lost 5 bases. The germline gives CDR1 MGHRA, CDR2 YSYEKL. The CDR3 extends over 17 amino acids. CDR3 protein: CASSQGSASGGRDTQYF. CDR3 DNA sequence: TGCGCCAGCAGCCAAGGATCCGCAAGCGGGGGTCGAGATACGCAGTATTTT.

The chain couples TRBV2 to TRBJ2-1, with TRBD2 identical over 11 bases. The CDR3 is made up of 13 amino acids. Germline assignment: CDR1 SNHLY and CDR2 FYNNEI. V shed 8 bases, J shed 7 bases, and the junction held 4 bases outside the gene matches. CDR3 loop: CASRIAGGNEQFF. CDR3 nucleotides: TGTGCCAGCCGGATAGCGGGGGGGAATGAGCAGTTCTTC.

This chain connects TRBV20-1 to TRBJ1-5; D is undetermined. From germline, CDR1 is DFQATT and CDR2 SNEGSKA (reference sequence). Trimming shortened V by 0 bases and J by 5 bases, and 17 bases separated the two germline ends. This CDR3 spans 16 amino acids. CDR3 coding DNA: TGCAGTGCTAGAGATTGGGGAAGAAAAGGAGATCAGCCCCAGCATTTT. Translated: CSARDWGRKGDQPQHF.

The table lists this clonotype with many counts. V usage is TRBV5-1 and J usage is TRBJ2-7, with a tentative D call TRBD1 (6 bases). Trimming shortened V by 0 bases and J by 2 bases, and 15 bases separated the two germline ends. Germline assignment: CDR1 SGHRS and CDR2 YFSETQ. This CDR3 has 16 amino acids. The CDR3 reads CASSLALQGRPYEQYF. The CDR3 DNA is TGCGCCAGCAGCTTGGCCCTCCAGGGGCGACCCTACGAGCAGTACTTC.

V usage is TRBV5-1 and J usage is TRBJ1-4; maybe TRBD1 (5 bases). The ends were cut back, 4 bases at V and 8 bases at J, with 15 bases in the middle. The CDR3 is 14 amino acids. Per the germline V gene, CDR1 is SGHRS and CDR2 is YFSETQ. The CDR3 DNA is TGCGCCAGCAGCCGGGACGGGTCAGGAGAAAAACTGTTTTTT. It encodes CASSRDGSGEKLFF.

This clonotype was counted at least ten times. The chain links TRBV12-3 or TRBV12-4 to TRBJ2-1; the D gene could be TRBD1 or TRBD2 (5 bases each). This CDR3 is built from 15 residues. V lost 8 bases to trimming and J lost 4 bases, with 18 bases between them. The DNA for the CDR3 is TGTGCCAGCCTCTCCCCGGGGCGCCGGTACAATGAGCAGTTCTTC. Its protein product is CASLSPGRRYNEQFF.

This clonotype occurred a few times. The chain employs TRBV20-1 and TRBJ2-3; 11 bases are shared with TRBD2. CDR1 is DFQATT, CDR2 SNEGSKA, per germline (reference sequence). Trimming cost V 2 bases and J 4 bases; bases outside gene matches: 2. The CDR3 is 14 amino acids. This CDR3 is CSARLAGGADTQYF. As DNA, the CDR3 is TGCAGTGCTAGACTAGCGGGGGGTGCAGATACGCAGTATTTT.

The chain joins TRBV7-2 to TRBJ2-5; 7 nucleotides match TRBD2. Germline CDR1 and CDR2: SGHTA and FQGNSA. The CDR3 is made up of 14 amino acids. V shed 2 bases, J shed 2 bases, and the junction held 2 bases outside the gene matches. CDR3 loop: CASSLWGGQETQYF. In DNA, the CDR3 is TGTGCCAGCAGCTTATGGGGGGGTCAAGAGACCCAGTACTTC.

The chain has TRBV7-3 and TRBJ1-2; unclear D gene. The germline gives CDR1 SGHTA, CDR2 FQGTGA. Trimming stripped 5 bases from V and 4 bases from J, with 11 bases between. The CDR3 length is 13 residues. CDR3 sequence: CASSQGSSYGYTF. The CDR3 DNA follows: TGTGCCAGCAGCCAAGGATCCAGCTATGGCTACACCTTC. The entire variable domain, with the rest obtained from reference TRBV7-3 and TRBJ1-2, is as follows: GAGVSQTPSNKVTEKGKYVELRCDPISGHTALYWYRQSLGQGPEFLIYFQGTGAADDSGLPNDRFFAVRPEGSVSTLKIQRTERGDSAVYLCASSQGSSYGYTFGSGTRLTVV.

The chain carries TRBV2 and TRBJ2-5, with D perhaps TRBD1 or TRBD2 (5 bases each). CDR1 is SNHLY, CDR2 FYNNEI, per germline. The V end was cut by 5 bases, the J end by 1 base, with 29 bases between. The CDR3 sequence is 20 residues long. In nucleotides, the CDR3 is TGTGCCAGCAGTCCCCACCCAGACATGTCGATTGGGGGTAGCCAAGAGACCCAGTACTTC. The encoded protein is CASSPHPDMSIGGSQETQYF.

A single count supports this clonotype. At one end the junction does not follow the germline gene, possibly because of a read error. The chain has TRBV6-5 and TRBJ1-2; D is possibly TRBD1 (6 bases). Germline V CDR1 and CDR2: MNHEY, SVGAGI. CDR3 length: 15 amino acids. The CDR3 nucleotides are TGTGCCAGTAGTTCCGCAGGGGCCGCGGACTATGGCTACACCTTC. As protein: CASSSAGAADYGYTF.

This chain connects TRBV5-5 to TRBJ2-7, with TRBD2 matching 11 bases. The junction had 15 bases not matched to a gene; V was cut back by 4 bases and J by 0 bases. This CDR3 has 19 residues. CDR1 and CDR2 (germline): SGHKS, YYEKEE (reference sequence). The CDR3 reads CASSHLASGGRRSSYEQYF. For the CDR3, the DNA is TGTGCCAGCAGCCATCTCGCTAGCGGGGGGAGACGTAGCTCCTACGAGCAGTACTTC.

This clonotype was recorded a few times. One end of the junction fails to match germline, which may point to a read error. The chain uses TRBV5-1 and TRBJ2-7, with TRBD2 matching 8 bases. The germline V gene encodes CDR1 SGHRS and CDR2 YFSETQ. This CDR3 contains 13 residues. Here the CDR3 reads CASSSGEGYEQYF. The CDR3 bases are TGTGCCAGCAGTAGCGGGGAGGGTTACGAGCAGTACTTC.